This TCR beta chain was found in a study of graft-versus-host responses after intestinal transplantation. Study-level information: Following induction with anti-thymocyte globulin, all recipients were given tacrolimus and steroids for about 3 years.

Once graft tissue had been processed, intraepithelial and lamina propria lymphocytes were released. Comments on this clone: Its antigen remains unidentified.

Broader study findings: Detection of GvH clones occurred in recipient marrow, and some had their first appearance in ileum or blood.

This table comes from immunoSEQ multiplex PCR, and its TCRdb copy is limited to in-frame clones, with some not included. The sample lists about 15,000 clones, roughly two thirds seen once, with 9% in the top ten. This specimen consisted of ileum tissue, obtained around 94 weeks after intestinal transplantation. The sequence derives from a human patient who received an intestinal transplant, so some T cells may come from the graft donor.

The CDR3 here is CSEGGGMGETQYF. CDR3 DNA sequence: TGCAGCGAAGGGGGGGGGATGGGAGAGACCCAGTACTTC. This chain joins TRBV29-1 and TRBJ2-5; tentatively, D is TRBD2 (7 bases). The CDR3 length is 13 residues. V was trimmed by 7 bases and J by 4 bases, leaving 16 bases between them. CDR1 is SQVTM and CDR2 is ANQGSEA in the germline V gene.